The source of this TCR beta chain is a study of blood T cells in healthy people across ages. Primed by a sample-barcoded 5' primer and a J-beta primer mix, a second PCR proceeded for roughly 7 to 12 cycles. Each cDNA molecule was tagged by a template-switch adaptor with 12 random nucleotides. Using its own MiXCR run on the 5' RACE reads, TCRdb lists one record per CDR3 protein. The table shows over a million distinct CDR3 sequences, with around 59% occurring only once. Remarks on this clonotype: As yet, its antigen is unknown.

Study-level points and caveats: Shifts in expanded clonotypes may have been confounded by donor CMV status, which was unknown. It was the long-lived donors that had more naive CD4+ cells and higher diversity than aged donors. With unsorted PBMCs, a conclusive comparison of naive versus antigen-experienced cells was not possible.

CDR3 length: 17 amino acids. CDR1 and CDR2 (germline): ENHRY, SYGVKD. J was trimmed by 2 bases and V by 5 bases; bases with no gene match: 7. The sequence was collected from a man between 18 and 29 years old in good health. Material: blood. The chain uses TRBV10-3 and TRBJ2-1; 12 positions agree with TRBD2. In DNA, the CDR3 is TGTGCCATCAGTTCCCTAGCGGGAGGGCCTGCCTACAATGAGCAGTTCTTC. Its translation: CAISSLAGGPAYNEQFF.